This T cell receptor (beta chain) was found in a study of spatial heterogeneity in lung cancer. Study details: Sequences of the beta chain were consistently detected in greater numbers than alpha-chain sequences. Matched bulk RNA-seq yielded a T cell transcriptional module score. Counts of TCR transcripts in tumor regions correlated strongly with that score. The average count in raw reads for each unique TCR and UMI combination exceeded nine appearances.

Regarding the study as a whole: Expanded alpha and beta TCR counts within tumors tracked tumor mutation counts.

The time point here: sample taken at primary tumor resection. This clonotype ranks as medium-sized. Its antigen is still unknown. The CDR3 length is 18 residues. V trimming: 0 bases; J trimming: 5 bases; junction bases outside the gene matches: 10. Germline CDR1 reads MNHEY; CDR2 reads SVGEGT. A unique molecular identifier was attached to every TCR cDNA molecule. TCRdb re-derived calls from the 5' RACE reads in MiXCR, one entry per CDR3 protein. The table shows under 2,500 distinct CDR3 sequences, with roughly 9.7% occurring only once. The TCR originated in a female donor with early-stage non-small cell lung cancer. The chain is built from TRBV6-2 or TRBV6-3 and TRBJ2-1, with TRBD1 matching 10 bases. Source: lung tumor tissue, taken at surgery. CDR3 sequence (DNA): TGTGCCAGCAGTTACTCCTTAGGGACAGGGGCTAGTCACAATGAGCAGTTCTTC. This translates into CASSYSLGTGASHNEQFF.